This TCR beta chain was sequenced for a study of blood T cell repertoires in COVID-19. Overall study context: Sites in the United States, Italy and Spain provided acute and convalescent COVID-19 samples.

CDR1 SNHLY and CDR2 FYNNEI come from the germline V gene. Unmatched junction bases numbered 13, after V lost 9 bases and J lost 4 bases. This CDR3 comprises 15 residues. Using immunoSEQ multiplex PCR, the repertoire was profiled, and TCRdb retains in-frame clones only, with some absent. The data hold 260,000 or so clones, with roughly 82% observed a single time. The chain recombines TRBV2 with TRBJ1-2; TRBD1 matches 8 bases. The clonotype was recovered from a woman in her 70s with acute or convalescent COVID-19. The material sequenced was peripheral blood. In nucleotides, the CDR3 is TGTGCCAGAGACCAGGCCAGGGGGCTTGGCTATGGCTACACCTTC. Its protein is CARDQARGLGYGYTF.